The text below deals with one T cell receptor (beta chain). Its antigen is unknown. Everyone who donated was a healthy bone marrow donor. PCR used 60 Vbeta primers and 13 Jbeta primers. Some clones are missing from TCRdb's copy, which holds only in-frame ones; the method was immunoSEQ multiplex PCR. The sample shows about 200,000 clones, roughly four fifths of them seen only once. The CDR3 runs 11 residues. Per germline, CDR1 SGHTA and CDR2 FQGNSA. V lost 2 bases and J lost 5, with 4 bases in between. The data were obtained in a study of cytomegalovirus exposure and HLA in healthy donors. Study observations and caveats: Because they were indistinguishable, some V segments, including TRBV6-2 and TRBV6-3, were excluded.

The specimen was PBMCs. The rearrangement joins TRBV7-2 to TRBJ2-7; D gene ambiguous. The sequence was obtained from a girl aged 5-17 years in good health and CMV-seronegative. The CDR3 nucleotides are TGTGCCAGCAGCTTATATAACGAGCAGTACTTC. This sequence encodes CASSLYNEQYF.